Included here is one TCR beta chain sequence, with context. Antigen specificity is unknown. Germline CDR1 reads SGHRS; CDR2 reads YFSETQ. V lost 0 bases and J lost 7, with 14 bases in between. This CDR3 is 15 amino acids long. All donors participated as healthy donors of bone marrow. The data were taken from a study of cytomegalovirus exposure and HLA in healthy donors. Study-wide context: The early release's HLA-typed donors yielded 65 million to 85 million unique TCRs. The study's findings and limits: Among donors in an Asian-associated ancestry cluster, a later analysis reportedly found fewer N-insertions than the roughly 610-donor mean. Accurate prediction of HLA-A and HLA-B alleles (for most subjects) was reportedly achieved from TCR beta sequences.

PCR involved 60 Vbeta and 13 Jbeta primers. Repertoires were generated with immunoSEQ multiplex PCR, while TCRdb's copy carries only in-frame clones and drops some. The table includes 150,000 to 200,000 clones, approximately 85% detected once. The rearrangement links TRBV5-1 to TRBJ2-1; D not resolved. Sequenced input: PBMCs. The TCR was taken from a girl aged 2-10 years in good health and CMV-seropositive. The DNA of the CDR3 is TGCGCCAGCAGCTTGGCGGCTAGTTTGGAGAATGAGCAGTTCTTC. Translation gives CASSLAASLENEQFF.